This entry lists 10 T cell receptor beta chains sequenced from one sample in a study of blood T cell repertoires in COVID-19 (dated by TCRdb to the early 2020s). Receptor libraries were prepared by the immunoSEQ multiplex PCR assay. This immuneACCESS table, as held by TCRdb, lists in-frame sequences with V and J called but not all clones. Of the missing ones, under half trace to an unresolved V gene in checked studies; the others have no known cause. The sample table holds about 330,000 clones, of which 83% were seen once. 1% to 1.5% of the sample belongs to the ten largest clones. Sequences were obtained from peripheral blood. The receptors derive from a woman between 45 and 65 years old with acute or convalescent COVID-19.

The chain has TRBV6-2 or TRBV6-3 and TRBJ2-3; 10 positions agree with TRBD2. The CDR3 extends over 16 amino acids. Germline V lookup: CDR1 MNHEY, CDR2 SVGEGT. V lost 5 bases, J lost 4 bases, and 9 bases stayed unmatched. CDR3 sequence reads: CASSIGLAVSSDTQYF. CDR3 in DNA: TGTGCCAGCAGTATCGGACTAGCGGTTAGCTCAGATACGCAGTATTTT.

The V and J genes are TRBV24-1 and TRBJ1-5; D unclear. The CDR3 runs to 16 residues. Germline V gives CDR1 KGHDR, CDR2 SFDVKD. V was clipped by 3 bases and J by 2 bases, with 13 bases between them. The CDR3, as DNA: TGTGCCACCAGTGATCCGACCGGGGATCGCAATCAGCCCCAGCATTTT. It codes for CATSDPTGDRNQPQHF.

V is TRBV6-6 and J is TRBJ1-1; 8 bases align to TRBD1. The CDR3 consists of 11 residues. V lost 6 bases, J lost 10 bases, and 4 bases stayed unmatched. Germline CDR1 MNHNY, CDR2 SVGAGI (reference sequence). CDR3: CASSHRGLAFF. The CDR3, as DNA: TGTGCCAGCAGCCACAGGGGGTTAGCTTTCTTT.

The chain has TRBV19 and TRBJ1-1, with D possibly TRBD1 on 6 matching bases. CDR1 and CDR2 from the germline V gene are LNHDA and SQIVND (reference sequence). The CDR3 runs 15 residues. V was pared by 6 bases and J by 6 bases, with 20 bases between. The CDR3 sequence: CASSPTGTRVSEAFF. The CDR3 DNA sequence: TGTGCCAGTAGCCCGACCGGGACACGTGTTTCTGAAGCTTTCTTT.

The chain uses TRBV18 and TRBJ2-2; D unclear. V shed 4 bases and J shed 0 bases, with 12 bases lying between them. Per the germline V gene, CDR1 is KGHSH and CDR2 is LQKENI. The CDR3 extends over 16 amino acids. DNA for the CDR3: TGTGCCAGCTCACGTGTTGAGGCCGCGAACACCGGGGAGCTGTTTTTT. This gives the protein CASSRVEAANTGELFF.

This clone was picked up a small number of times. The chain has TRBV7-9 and TRBJ2-7; D is undetermined. The CDR3 has 15 amino acids. The V end was cut by 5 bases, the J end by 1 base, with 15 bases between. Germline values: CDR1 SEHNR, CDR2 FQNEAQ (reference sequence). The CDR3 bases are TGTGCCAGCAGCCGTCACTCTGACATATCCTACGAGCAGTACTTC. This sequence encodes CASSRHSDISYEQYF.

The chain has TRBV19 and TRBJ1-2, with D unresolved. Germline assignment: CDR1 LNHDA and CDR2 SQIVND (reference sequence). Trimming cost V 5 bases and J 2 bases, with 12 bases left between them. CDR3 size: 14 residues. Written as DNA, the CDR3 is TGTGCCAGTAGTCCGCGACCGACAAACTATGGCTACACCTTC. Protein product: CASSPRPTNYGYTF.

This clone has more than one count but fewer than ten. This rearrangement joins TRBV7-9 to TRBJ1-4, with D possibly matching TRBD1 (5 bases). Trimming removed 6 bases at V and 3 bases at J, with 11 bases between. Germline V gene sequence: CDR1 SEHNR, CDR2 FQNEAQ (reference sequence). The CDR3 spans 14 residues. This CDR3 is CASSPGLSNEKLFF. CDR3 bases: TGTGCCAGCAGTCCAGGGTTGTCTAATGAAAAACTGTTTTTT.

Remarks on this clone: Additional DNA sequences in this sample encode the identical CDR3. V gene TRBV11-2 combines with J gene TRBJ2-1, with D uncertain. Trimming removed 1 base at V and 5 bases at J, with 6 bases between. The CDR3 is 13 residues long. Germline-derived CDR1 and CDR2 are SGHAT and FQNNGV. In nucleotides, the CDR3 is TGTGCCAGCAGCTTAGGACTTAACAATGAGCAGTTCTTC. It codes for CASSLGLNNEQFF.

In DNA, the CDR3 is TGTGCCAGCAGCTTGGGGGACAGGGCCAACGAGCAGTACGTC. Its translation is CASSLGDRANEQYV. This chain connects TRBV5-6 to TRBJ2-7; 9 bases line up with TRBD1. Germline CDR1 SGHDT, CDR2 YYEEEE. The V gene end was trimmed by 0 bases and the J gene end by 5 bases; junction bases not matched to a gene: 3. This CDR3 spans 14 amino acids.